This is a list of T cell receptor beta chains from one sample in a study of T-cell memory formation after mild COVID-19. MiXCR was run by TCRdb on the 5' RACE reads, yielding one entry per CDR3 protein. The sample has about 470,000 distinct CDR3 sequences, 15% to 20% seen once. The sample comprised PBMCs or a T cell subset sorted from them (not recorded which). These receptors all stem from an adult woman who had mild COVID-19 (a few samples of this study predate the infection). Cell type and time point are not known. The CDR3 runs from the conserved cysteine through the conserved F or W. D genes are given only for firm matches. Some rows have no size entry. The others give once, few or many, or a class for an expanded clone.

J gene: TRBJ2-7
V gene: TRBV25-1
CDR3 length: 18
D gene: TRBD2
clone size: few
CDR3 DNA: TGTGCCAGCAGTGAAGAATCCGGTATACTCCAGCGGGGCTACGAGCAGTACTTC
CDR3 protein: CASSEESGILQRGYEQYF

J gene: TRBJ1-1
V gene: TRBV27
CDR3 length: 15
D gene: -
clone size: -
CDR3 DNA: TGTGCCAGCAATCCAGGAACCGTTATCGGCACTGAAGCTTTCTTT
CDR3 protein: CASNPGTVIGTEAFF

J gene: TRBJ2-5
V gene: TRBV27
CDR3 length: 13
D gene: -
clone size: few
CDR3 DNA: TGTGCCAGCAGCCAAGGTTGGGGGGAGACCCAGTACTTC
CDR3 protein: CASSQGWGETQYF

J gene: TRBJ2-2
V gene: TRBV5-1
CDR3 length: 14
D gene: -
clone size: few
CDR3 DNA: TGCGCCAGCAGCCCGGGACTTAACACCGGGGAGCTGTTTTTT
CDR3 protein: CASSPGLNTGELFF

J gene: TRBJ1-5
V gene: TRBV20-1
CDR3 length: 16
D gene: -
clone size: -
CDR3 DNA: TGCAGTGCTAGTATGGTCCAGGCGGTAAGCAATCAGCCCCAGCATTTT
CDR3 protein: CSASMVQAVSNQPQHF

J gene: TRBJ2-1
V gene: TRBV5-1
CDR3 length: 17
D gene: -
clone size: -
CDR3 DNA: TGCGCCAGCAGTAGAAACCGCGGACGGGAATCCTACAATGAGCAGTTCTTC
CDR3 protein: CASSRNRGRESYNEQFF

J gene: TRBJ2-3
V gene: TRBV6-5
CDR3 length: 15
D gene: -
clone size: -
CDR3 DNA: TGTGCCAGCAGTTACTCAGACCAACCCCTTTCTACGCAGTATTTT
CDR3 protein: CASSYSDQPLSTQYF

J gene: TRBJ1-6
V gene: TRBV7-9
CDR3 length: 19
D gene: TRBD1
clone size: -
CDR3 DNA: TGTGCCAGCAGCTCCCGACAGGGCTGGGGGAGCTCCTATAATTCACCCCTCCACTTT
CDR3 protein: CASSSRQGWGSSYNSPLHF

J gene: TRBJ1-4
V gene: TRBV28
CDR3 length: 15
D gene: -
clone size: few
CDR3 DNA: TGTGCCAGCAGTTCCCGGTTCGGGGCTGGGGAAAAACTGTTTTTT
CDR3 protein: CASSSRFGAGEKLFF

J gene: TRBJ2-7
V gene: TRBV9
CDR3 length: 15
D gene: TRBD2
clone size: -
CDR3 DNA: TGTGCCAGCAGCGCAGGACTAGCGGGGCCCTACGAGCAGTACTTC
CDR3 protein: CASSAGLAGPYEQYF

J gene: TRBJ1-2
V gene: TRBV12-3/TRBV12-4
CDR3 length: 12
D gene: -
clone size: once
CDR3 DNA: TGTGCCAGCAGCCGAACTACAGGGAATCCCGACTTC
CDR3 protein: CASSRTTGNPDF

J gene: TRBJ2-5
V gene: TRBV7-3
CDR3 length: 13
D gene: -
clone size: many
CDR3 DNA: TGTGCCAGCAGCTTAGGACAGTGGGAGACCCAGTACTTC
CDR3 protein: CASSLGQWETQYF

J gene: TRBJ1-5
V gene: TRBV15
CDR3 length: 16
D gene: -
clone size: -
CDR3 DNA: TGTGCCACCAGCAGAGATGGGGATTTGGGCAATCAGCCCCAGCATTTT
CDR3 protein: CATSRDGDLGNQPQHF

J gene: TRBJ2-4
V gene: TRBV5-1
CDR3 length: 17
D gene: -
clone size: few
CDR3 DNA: TGCGCCAGCAGCTTGGTTCCGACTGGGACGGGCAAAAACATTCAGTACTTC
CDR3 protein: CASSLVPTGTGKNIQYF

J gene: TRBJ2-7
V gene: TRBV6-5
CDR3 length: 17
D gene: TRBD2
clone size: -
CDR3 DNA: TGTGCCAGCGGGTGGCTAGCGGGGGGAAAAAGCTCCTACGAGCAGTACTTC
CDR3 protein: CASGWLAGGKSSYEQYF

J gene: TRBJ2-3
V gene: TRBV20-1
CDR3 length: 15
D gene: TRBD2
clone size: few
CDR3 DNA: TGCAGTGCTAGAGGACTAGCGGGGCCCTTAGATACGCAGTATTTT
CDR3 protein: CSARGLAGPLDTQYF

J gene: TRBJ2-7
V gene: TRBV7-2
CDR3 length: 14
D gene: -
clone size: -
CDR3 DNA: TGTGCCAGCAGCAAGGGACTCCACTCGAGCGAGCAGTACTTC
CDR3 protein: CASSKGLHSSEQYF

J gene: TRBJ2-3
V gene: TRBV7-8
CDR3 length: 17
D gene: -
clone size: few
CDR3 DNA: TGTGCCAGCAGCTTAGGAGGACTCCCAGGGACCACAGATACGCAGTATTTT
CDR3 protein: CASSLGGLPGTTDTQYF

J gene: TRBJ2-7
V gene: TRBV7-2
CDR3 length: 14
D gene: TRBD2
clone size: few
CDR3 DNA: TGTGCCAGCAGCTTAAGGATCTCTAGCGGTGAGCAGTACTTC
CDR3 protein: CASSLRISSGEQYF

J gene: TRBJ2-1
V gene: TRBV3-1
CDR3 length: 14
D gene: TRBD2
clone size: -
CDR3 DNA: TGTGCCAGCAGGGGCGGGGGGCCGAGGAATGAGCAGTTCTTC
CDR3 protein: CASRGGGPRNEQFF

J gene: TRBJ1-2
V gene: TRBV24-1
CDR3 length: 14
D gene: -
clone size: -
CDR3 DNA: TGTGCCACCAGTGATTCTGATGGATCCTATGGCTACACCTTC
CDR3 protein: CATSDSDGSYGYTF

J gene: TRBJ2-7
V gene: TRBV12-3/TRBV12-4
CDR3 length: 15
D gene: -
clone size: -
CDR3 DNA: TGTGCCAGCAGTTTAGTGGGGGAGGTCTCCTACGAGCAGTACTTC
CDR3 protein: CASSLVGEVSYEQYF

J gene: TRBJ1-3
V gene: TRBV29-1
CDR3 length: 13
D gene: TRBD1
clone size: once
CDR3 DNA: TGCAGCGCCAAAGCAGGGGGCAGAAACACCATATATTTT
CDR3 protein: CSAKAGGRNTIYF

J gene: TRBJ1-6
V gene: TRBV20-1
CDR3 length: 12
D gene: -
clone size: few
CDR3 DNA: TGCAGTGCTCGGGACACTAATTCACCCCTCCACTTT
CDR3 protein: CSARDTNSPLHF

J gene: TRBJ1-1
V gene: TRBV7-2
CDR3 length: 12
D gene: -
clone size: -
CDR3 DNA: TGTGCCAGCAGCTTAGAGGCAGGGATAGCTTTCTTT
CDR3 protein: CASSLEAGIAFF

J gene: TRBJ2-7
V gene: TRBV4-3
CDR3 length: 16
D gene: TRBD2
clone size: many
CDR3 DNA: TGCGCCAGCAGCCAAGACCAGGTCAGAGCGGGAAACGAGCAGTACTTC
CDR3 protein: CASSQDQVRAGNEQYF

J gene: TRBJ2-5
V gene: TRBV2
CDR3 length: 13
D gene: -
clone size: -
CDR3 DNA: TGTGCCAGCAGTAACAGGCTCCAAGAGACCCAGTACTTC
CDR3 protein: CASSNRLQETQYF

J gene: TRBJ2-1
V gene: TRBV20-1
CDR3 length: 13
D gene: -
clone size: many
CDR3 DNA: TGCAGTGCTAGAGATAGTAGCGTACCCGAGCAGTTCTTC
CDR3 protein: CSARDSSVPEQFF

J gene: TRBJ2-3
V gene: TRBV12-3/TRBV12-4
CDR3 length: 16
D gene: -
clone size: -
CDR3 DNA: TGTGCCAGCAGTTTTGGTAACAGAGCTAGCACAGATACGCAGTATTTT
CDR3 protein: CASSFGNRASTDTQYF

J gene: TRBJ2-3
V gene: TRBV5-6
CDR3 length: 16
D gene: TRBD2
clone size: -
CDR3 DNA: TGTGCCAGCAGCAGAGCCAGCGGGGGGTCCACAGATACGCAGTATTTT
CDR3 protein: CASSRASGGSTDTQYF

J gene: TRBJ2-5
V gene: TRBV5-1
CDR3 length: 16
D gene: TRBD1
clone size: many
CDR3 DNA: TGCGCCAGCAGTTCTGGGACAGGGGGCGTCGGAGAGACCCAGTACTTC
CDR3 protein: CASSSGTGGVGETQYF

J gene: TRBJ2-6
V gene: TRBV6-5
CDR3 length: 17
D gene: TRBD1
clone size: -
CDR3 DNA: TGTGCCAGCAGTTATCTGGGACAGGCCTCTGGGGCCAACGTCCTGACTTTC
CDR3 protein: CASSYLGQASGANVLTF

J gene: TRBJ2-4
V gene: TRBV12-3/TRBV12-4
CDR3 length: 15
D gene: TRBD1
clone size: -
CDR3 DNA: TGTGCCAGCAGCCCCGGGACAGGGAATAAAAACATTCAGTACTTC
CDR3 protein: CASSPGTGNKNIQYF

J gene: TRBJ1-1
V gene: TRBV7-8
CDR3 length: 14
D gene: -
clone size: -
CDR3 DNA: TGTGCCAGCAGCTTAGAGACAGGATACACTGAAGCTTTCTTT
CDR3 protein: CASSLETGYTEAFF

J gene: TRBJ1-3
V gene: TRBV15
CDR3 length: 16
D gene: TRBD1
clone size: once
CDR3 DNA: TGTGCCACCAGCATCAACAGGGGGGTTTCTGGAAACACCATATATTTT
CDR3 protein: CATSINRGVSGNTIYF

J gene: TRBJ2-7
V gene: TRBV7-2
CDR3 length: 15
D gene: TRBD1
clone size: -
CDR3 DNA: TGTGCCAGCAGCTCATCAGGACAGGCGTTCTACGAGCAGTACTTC
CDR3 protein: CASSSSGQAFYEQYF

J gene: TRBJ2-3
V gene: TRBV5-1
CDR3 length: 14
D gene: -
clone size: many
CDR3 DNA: TGCGCCAGCAGCTTGAGTCGGCCGAGAGATACGCAGTATTTT
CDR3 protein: CASSLSRPRDTQYF

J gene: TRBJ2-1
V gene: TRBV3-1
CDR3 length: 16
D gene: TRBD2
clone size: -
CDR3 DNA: TGTGCCAGCAGCCAAGGGGCTAGCGGGAGTACGAATGAGCAGTTCTTC
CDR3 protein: CASSQGASGSTNEQFF

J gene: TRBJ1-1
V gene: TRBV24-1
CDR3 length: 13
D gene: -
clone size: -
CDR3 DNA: TGTGCCACCAGTGACTCAGTTGGAACAGATGCTTTCTTT
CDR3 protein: CATSDSVGTDAFF

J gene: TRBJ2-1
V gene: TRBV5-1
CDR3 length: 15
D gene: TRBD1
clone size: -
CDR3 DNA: TGCGCCAGCAGCGCGACAGGGGACTCCTACAATGAGCAGTTCTTC
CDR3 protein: CASSATGDSYNEQFF

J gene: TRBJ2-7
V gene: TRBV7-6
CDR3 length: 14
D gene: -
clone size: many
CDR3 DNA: TGTGCCAGCAGCTTATACAGGGAATCCTACGAGCAGTACTTC
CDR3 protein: CASSLYRESYEQYF

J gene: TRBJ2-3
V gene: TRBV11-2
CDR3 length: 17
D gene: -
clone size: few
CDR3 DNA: TGTGCCAGCAGCTTAGATCGGCGGGGATACGCCACAGATACGCAGTATTTT
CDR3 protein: CASSLDRRGYATDTQYF

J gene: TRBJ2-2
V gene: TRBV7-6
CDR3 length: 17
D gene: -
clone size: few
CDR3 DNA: TGTGCCAGCAGCCAACGACAGGTCGCGAGTAACACCGGGGAGCTGTTTTTT
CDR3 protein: CASSQRQVASNTGELFF

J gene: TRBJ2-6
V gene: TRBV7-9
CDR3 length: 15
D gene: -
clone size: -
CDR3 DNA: TGTTCCAGCAGCCGACTGGTCTCTGGGGCCAACGTCCTGACTTTC
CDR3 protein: CSSSRLVSGANVLTF

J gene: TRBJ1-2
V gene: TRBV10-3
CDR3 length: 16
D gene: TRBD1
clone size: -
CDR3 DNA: TGTGCCATCGGGGGGACAGGGGGCTATTCTAACTATGGCTACACCTTC
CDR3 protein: CAIGGTGGYSNYGYTF

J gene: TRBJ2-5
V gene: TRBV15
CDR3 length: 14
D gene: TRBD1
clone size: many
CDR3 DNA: TGTGCCACCAGCAGAGATCGACAGGGGGAGACCCAGTACTTC
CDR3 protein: CATSRDRQGETQYF